This is a list of T cell receptor beta chains from one sample in a study of T cell responses to AZD1222 COVID-19 vaccine. The table came from immunoSEQ multiplex PCR; TCRdb's copy has only in-frame clones and leaves some out. The table shows about 200,000 clones, with approximately 94% occurring only once. The sample here was peripheral blood, taken 28 days after the second dose of the MenACWY control vaccine. These receptors all come from an adult who received the MenACWY meningococcal vaccine as a control. CDR3s include the opening cysteine and the closing phenylalanine or tryptophan. Fields, in order: D gene, J gene, V gene, clone size, CDR3 DNA, CDR3 protein. A D gene is named only where the DNA matches it firmly. A clone size is listed for some rows: how often the clone was seen (once, few, many), or a class if it is expanded.

D: -
J: TRBJ1-4
V: TRBV5-4
size: -
DNA: TGTGCCAGCAGCTTGAGGGCTGATCCCTCAACTAATGAAAAACTGTTTTTT
CDR3: CASSLRADPSTNEKLFF

D: -
J: TRBJ2-7
V: TRBV15
size: -
DNA: TGTGCCACCAGCAGAGATCGACAGGAATCCCACGAGCAGTACTTC
CDR3: CATSRDRQESHEQYF

D: TRBD1
J: TRBJ1-4
V: TRBV25-1
size: -
DNA: TGTGCCAGCAGTGAATTGGTCGGGACAGGAGATAATGAAAAACTGTTTTTT
CDR3: CASSELVGTGDNEKLFF

D: -
J: TRBJ1-2
V: TRBV7-9
size: -
DNA: TGTGCCAGCAGCTTAGGGTCACCCTATGGCTACACCTTC
CDR3: CASSLGSPYGYTF

D: -
J: TRBJ1-1
V: TRBV5-6
size: once
DNA: TGTGCCAGCAGCTCGCAGGGCGCGTTCGACACTGAAGCTTTCTTT
CDR3: CASSSQGAFDTEAFF

D: -
J: TRBJ1-6
V: TRBV27
size: -
DNA: TGTGCCAGCAGTTCTCCCCGGGGAGGCAGTGGTTCACCCCTCCACTTT
CDR3: CASSSPRGGSGSPLHF

D: -
J: TRBJ2-7
V: TRBV27
size: -
DNA: TGTGCCAGCAGTCTTAGTGCCACCTACGAGCAGTACTTC
CDR3: CASSLSATYEQYF

D: TRBD2
J: TRBJ2-1
V: TRBV27
size: -
DNA: TGTGCCAGCATTCCACGAGGGGGACTAGCGGGGCCCGGATTTAATGAGCAGTTCTTC
CDR3: CASIPRGGLAGPGFNEQFF

D: -
J: TRBJ2-1
V: TRBV3-1/TRBV3-2
size: -
DNA: TGTGCCAGCAGCCAAGCGGGGAATGAGCAGTTCTTC
CDR3: CASSQAGNEQFF

D: -
J: TRBJ2-7
V: TRBV15
size: -
DNA: TGTGCCACCAGCAGGGCTGCAGGCGAATCCTACGAGCAGTACTTC
CDR3: CATSRAAGESYEQYF

D: TRBD2
J: TRBJ2-1
V: TRBV28
size: -
DNA: TGTGCCAGCAGTTTAGGTCGCGGGAGGGACTCCTACAATGAGCAGTTCTTC
CDR3: CASSLGRGRDSYNEQFF

D: -
J: TRBJ1-1
V: TRBV29-1
size: -
DNA: TGCAGCGTGTTACAGGACACTGAAGCTTTCTTT
CDR3: CSVLQDTEAFF

D: -
J: TRBJ1-2
V: TRBV19
size: -
DNA: TGTGCCAGTAGTAGCCAGGGAGAAAGCTATGGCTACACCTTC
CDR3: CASSSQGESYGYTF

D: -
J: TRBJ2-6
V: TRBV21-1
size: -
DNA: TGTGCCAGCAGCAAAGAGTGGCAGAATGACTCTGGGGCCAACGTCCTGACTTTC
CDR3: CASSKEWQNDSGANVLTF

D: -
J: TRBJ1-2
V: TRBV5-1
size: -
DNA: TGCGCCAGCAGCTTGGCTGGCTATGGCTACACCTTC
CDR3: CASSLAGYGYTF

D: -
J: TRBJ2-7
V: TRBV24-1
size: -
DNA: TGTGCCACCAGTGAATCTGGGACTTCCGGCGAGCAGTACTTC
CDR3: CATSESGTSGEQYF

D: TRBD2
J: TRBJ2-7
V: TRBV11-2
size: -
DNA: TGTGCCAGCAGCTTAGGGGCAGGCGGGAGGACCTACGAGCAGTACTTC
CDR3: CASSLGAGGRTYEQYF

D: -
J: TRBJ2-1
V: TRBV7-2
size: once
DNA: TGTGCCAGCAGCTACCGACAGAGCTCCTACAATGAGCAGTTCTTC
CDR3: CASSYRQSSYNEQFF

D: TRBD2
J: TRBJ2-1
V: TRBV28
size: -
DNA: TGTGCCAGCACCCCAGCGGGAGGGCCTTTAAATGAGCAGTTCTTC
CDR3: CASTPAGGPLNEQFF

D: -
J: TRBJ2-2
V: TRBV6-9
size: -
DNA: TGTGCCAGCAGTTATACCCATGGGCGGGATGGCACCGGGGAGCTGTTTTTT
CDR3: CASSYTHGRDGTGELFF

D: -
J: TRBJ1-2
V: TRBV7-3
size: -
DNA: TGTGCCAGCAGCTTCGACAGGCAAACCAACTATGGCTACACCTTC
CDR3: CASSFDRQTNYGYTF

D: -
J: TRBJ1-2
V: TRBV2
size: few
DNA: TGTGCCAGCCTTCCCGAGTATGGCTACACCTTC
CDR3: CASLPEYGYTF

D: TRBD1
J: TRBJ1-6
V: TRBV6-2/TRBV6-3
size: few
DNA: TGTGCCAGCAGCGACTGGGGACAGTCGACACCCCTCCACTTT
CDR3: CASSDWGQSTPLHF

D: -
J: TRBJ2-1
V: TRBV6-2/TRBV6-3
size: -
DNA: TGTGCCAGCAGTTCAACTGGGTGGGAGCAGTTCTTC
CDR3: CASSSTGWEQFF

D: -
J: TRBJ1-2
V: TRBV7-9
size: -
DNA: TGTGCCAGCAGCCCCGGGACGGAGTATGGCTACACCTTC
CDR3: CASSPGTEYGYTF

D: -
J: TRBJ1-2
V: TRBV6-2/TRBV6-3
size: -
DNA: TGTGCCAGCAGTTACTCGCAGGGTGGCAAGGGTAACTATGGCTACACCTTC
CDR3: CASSYSQGGKGNYGYTF

D: TRBD1
J: TRBJ1-4
V: TRBV18
size: -
DNA: TGTGCCAGCTCATCCGGGACAGGGATCGGAACTAATGAAAAACTGTTTTTT
CDR3: CASSSGTGIGTNEKLFF

D: -
J: TRBJ2-2
V: TRBV11-2
size: -
DNA: TGTGCCAGCAGAAGACCCGGGACCAAGAACACCGGGGAGCTGTTTTTT
CDR3: CASRRPGTKNTGELFF

D: TRBD2
J: TRBJ2-2
V: TRBV18
size: -
DNA: TGTGCCAGCTCACCAGCAGCTAGCGGGACCAACACCGGGGAGCTGTTTTTT
CDR3: CASSPAASGTNTGELFF

D: -
J: TRBJ1-2
V: TRBV28
size: -
DNA: TGTGCCAGCAGTTTGAATTCTGCGTTTGGCTACACCTTC
CDR3: CASSLNSAFGYTF

D: TRBD2
J: TRBJ2-1
V: TRBV5-1
size: -
DNA: TGCGCCAGCAGCTCCGGGACTAGCGGAAGCTCCTACAATGAGCAGTTCTTC
CDR3: CASSSGTSGSSYNEQFF

D: TRBD1
J: TRBJ2-7
V: TRBV28
size: -
DNA: TGTGCCAGCAGTGAATTCCCGGGACAGGGTGCCTACGAGCAGTACTTC
CDR3: CASSEFPGQGAYEQYF

D: -
J: TRBJ1-2
V: TRBV19
size: -
DNA: TGTGCCAGTAGTACCCCCGAGGGACAACACTTTTATGGCTACACCTTC
CDR3: CASSTPEGQHFYGYTF

D: -
J: TRBJ2-7
V: TRBV28
size: -
DNA: TGTGCCAGCAGTTTACAAGACAACTACGAGCAGTACTTC
CDR3: CASSLQDNYEQYF

D: -
J: TRBJ1-2
V: TRBV6-5
size: -
DNA: TGTGCCAGCAGTTCGTACAGGACCTATGGCTACACCTTC
CDR3: CASSSYRTYGYTF

D: TRBD2
J: TRBJ2-5
V: TRBV20-1
size: -
DNA: TGCAGTGCTAGTCCTGGACTAGCGGGAGGGCCTAGCCAAGAGACCCAGTACTTC
CDR3: CSASPGLAGGPSQETQYF

D: -
J: TRBJ2-1
V: TRBV28
size: -
DNA: TGTGCCAGCAGGCAGGGGGGGGCCTACAATGAGCAGTTCTTC
CDR3: CASRQGGAYNEQFF

D: -
J: TRBJ1-5
V: TRBV5-8
size: -
DNA: TGTGCCAGCAGCAGGGGGTTTGGCAATCAGCCCCAGCATTTT
CDR3: CASSRGFGNQPQHF

D: -
J: TRBJ2-7
V: TRBV19
size: -
DNA: TGTGCCAGTAGTGTGGGGAACAGGGCCAACGAGCAGTACTTC
CDR3: CASSVGNRANEQYF

D: TRBD1
J: TRBJ1-2
V: TRBV28
size: -
DNA: TGTGCCAGCAGTTTATTGAGGGGGCGCATGGGGGAAGGCTACACCTTC
CDR3: CASSLLRGRMGEGYTF

D: TRBD2
J: TRBJ2-7
V: TRBV28
size: -
DNA: TGTGCCAGCAGTTCTAGCGGGAGGGAGCAGTACTTC
CDR3: CASSSSGREQYF

D: TRBD1
J: TRBJ1-1
V: TRBV11-2
size: few
DNA: TGTGCCAGCAGCGACCCCGGGACAGGGCTGAACACTGAAGCTTTCTTT
CDR3: CASSDPGTGLNTEAFF

D: -
J: TRBJ2-7
V: TRBV5-1
size: -
DNA: TGCGCCAGCAGCTTGACAAACGCCGGGACCGCCAGTAGTCCGGGTGAGCAGTACTTC
CDR3: CASSLTNAGTASSPGEQYF

D: TRBD1
J: TRBJ2-5
V: TRBV10-3
size: -
DNA: TGTGCCATCAGTGAGCCGGGACAGCCAGGCTTGGGGGAGACCCAGTACTTC
CDR3: CAISEPGQPGLGETQYF

D: TRBD1
J: TRBJ1-1
V: TRBV6-5
size: -
DNA: TGTGCCAGCAGTACCAGGGGGAGTGAGAACACTGAAGCTTTCTTT
CDR3: CASSTRGSENTEAFF

D: -
J: TRBJ1-5
V: TRBV3-1/TRBV3-2
size: few
DNA: TGTGCCAGCAGCCAAGGACCTATAGCGGCTCAGCCCCAGCATTTT
CDR3: CASSQGPIAAQPQHF

D: -
J: TRBJ1-5
V: TRBV6-2/TRBV6-3
size: -
DNA: TGTGCCAGCAGTTACGCTAGGGACCATCAGCCCCAGCATTTT
CDR3: CASSYARDHQPQHF

D: -
J: TRBJ1-1
V: TRBV9
size: -
DNA: TGTGCCAGCAGCGGACTTGGGAACACTGAAGCTTTCTTT
CDR3: CASSGLGNTEAFF

D: -
J: TRBJ1-5
V: TRBV28
size: -
DNA: TGTGCCAGCAGTTTTGTAGAGGGGGGGCAGCCCCAGCATTTT
CDR3: CASSFVEGGQPQHF

D: -
J: TRBJ1-1
V: TRBV7-9
size: -
DNA: TGTGCCAGCAGCTTAGCACTGACGAACACTGAAGCTTTCTTT
CDR3: CASSLALTNTEAFF

D: TRBD2
J: TRBJ2-5
V: TRBV20-1
size: -
DNA: TGCAGTGCTAGTATTCGCGGGGGGCACGGGACCCAGTACTTC
CDR3: CSASIRGGHGTQYF

D: -
J: TRBJ2-7
V: TRBV19
size: -
DNA: TGTGCCAGTACCCCGGGGAGGGGGTCCTACGAGCAGTACTTC
CDR3: CASTPGRGSYEQYF

D: -
J: TRBJ2-7
V: TRBV5-6
size: -
DNA: TGTGCCAGCAGCTTGAGCAGGGCCAGCGAGCAGTACTTC
CDR3: CASSLSRASEQYF

D: -
J: TRBJ1-4
V: TRBV19
size: -
DNA: TGTGCCACCAAGCGGGCTACCTCAGGGGAAAAACTGTTTTTT
CDR3: CATKRATSGEKLFF

D: -
J: TRBJ2-3
V: TRBV9
size: -
DNA: TGTGCCAGCAGCGCCGGGACCCGGGCGAGCACAGATACGCAGTATTTT
CDR3: CASSAGTRASTDTQYF